This T cell receptor (beta chain) was observed in a study of cytomegalovirus exposure and HLA in healthy donors. This table comes from immunoSEQ multiplex PCR, and its TCRdb copy is limited to in-frame clones, with some not included. Among about 69,000 clones listed, roughly 95% were seen once. Study conclusions and caveats: According to a later analysis, TCR clusters from the first cohort tended to co-occur in the 90 to 150 validation repertoires. Most TCR sequences proved rare, with some public TCRs found in many donors.

Germline values: CDR1 SGHRS, CDR2 YFSETQ. Unmatched junction bases numbered 1, after V lost 4 bases and J lost 6 bases. The CDR3 extends over 12 amino acids. A word on this clone: Antigen specificity is unknown.

The chain recombines TRBV5-1 with TRBJ1-1; 9 bases align to TRBD1. The clonotype was recovered from a woman between 18 and 29 years old in good health and CMV-seropositive. Input material: PBMCs. DNA of the CDR3: TGCGCCAGCAGCAGACAGGGGGCTGAAGCTTTCTTT. Protein sequence: CASSRQGAEAFF.